This T cell receptor beta chain is drawn from a study of T-cell memory formation after mild COVID-19. Study-wide results and limits: Pre-infection memory already had some responding clones, implying cross-reactive memory joined. CD4+ bias marked clones expanding day 15 to 37, unlike balanced contracting clones. Mostly located in CM and EM were contracting CD4+ clones, with contracting CD8+ clones located in EMRA.

Details on this clonotype: What it recognizes is unknown.

Germline V gene data show CDR1 as KGHDR and CDR2 as SFDVKD. Trimming removed 9 bases at V and 1 base at J, with 29 bases between. The CDR3 has 19 residues. TCRdb reprocessed the 5' RACE reads with MiXCR, giving one entry per CDR3 protein. This table holds about half a million distinct CDR3 sequences, roughly 20% found once. This receptor was obtained from an adult woman who had mild COVID-19 (a few samples of this study predate the infection). Cell type and time point are not known. Input material: PBMCs or a T cell subset sorted from them (not recorded which). The chain recombines TRBV24-1 with TRBJ1-1; D remains unclear. CDR3 protein: CATPFRFLGPQQKNTEAFF. The CDR3 DNA follows: TGTGCCACCCCGTTTCGCTTTCTCGGACCCCAGCAGAAGAACACTGAAGCTTTCTTT.